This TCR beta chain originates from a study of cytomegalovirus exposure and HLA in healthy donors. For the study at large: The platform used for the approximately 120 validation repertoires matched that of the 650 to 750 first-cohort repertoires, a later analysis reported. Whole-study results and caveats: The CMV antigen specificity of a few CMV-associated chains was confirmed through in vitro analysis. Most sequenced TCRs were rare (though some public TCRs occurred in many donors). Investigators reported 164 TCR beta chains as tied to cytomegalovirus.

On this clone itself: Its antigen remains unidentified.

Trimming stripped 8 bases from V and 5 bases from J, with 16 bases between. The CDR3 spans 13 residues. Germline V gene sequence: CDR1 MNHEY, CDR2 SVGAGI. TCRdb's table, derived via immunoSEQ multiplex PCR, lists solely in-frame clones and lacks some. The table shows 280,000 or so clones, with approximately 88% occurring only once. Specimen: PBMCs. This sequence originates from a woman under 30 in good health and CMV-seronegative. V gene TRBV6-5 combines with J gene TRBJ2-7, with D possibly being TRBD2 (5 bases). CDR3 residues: CASRGLVSNEQYF. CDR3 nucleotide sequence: TGTGCCAGCCGCGGGCTAGTATCGAACGAGCAGTACTTC.